The rows below give T cell receptor beta chains drawn from one sample of a study of human T cells and chemical hapten exposure. TCRdb itself ran the RACE reads through MiXCR, one entry per CDR3 protein. The sample consists of some 200,000 distinct CDR3 sequences, about a fifth of them appearing once. The sample was whole blood, taken in connection with sensitization to the hapten diphenylcyclopropenone (DPC). The receptors shown here come from a woman in her fifties or sixties with alopecia areata. Some clones in this sample may be carry-over from other donors' samples. The CDR3 runs from the conserved cysteine through the conserved F or W. The D gene is left open where the match is weak. Size is omitted from some rows. Given values are once, few, many or a class for expanded clones.

>TRBJ1-2|NA|NA|TRBV2
CAIPTPGRAVGYTF
TGTGCCATCCCCACCCCTGGGAGGGCGGTAGGCTACACCTTC
>TRBJ2-3|NA|NA|TRBV29-1
CSGALSTDTQYF
TGCAGCGGCGCTCTTAGCACAGATACGCAGTATTTT
>TRBJ2-2|TRBD1|few|TRBV27
CASRGQGRAGELFF
TGTGCCAGCAGGGGACAGGGTAGGGCCGGGGAGCTGTTTTTT
>TRBJ2-3|NA|NA|TRBV6-4
CASSDGSGGGDTQYF
TGTGCCAGCAGTGACGGGAGCGGAGGAGGGGATACGCAGTATTTT
>TRBJ1-5|NA|NA|TRBV5-6
CASSLKTANQPQHF
TGTGCCAGCAGCTTGAAGACAGCGAATCAGCCCCAGCATTTT
>TRBJ1-6|NA|few|TRBV3-1
CASSQVREAPLHF
TGTGCCAGCAGCCAAGTAAGGGAAGCACCCCTCCACTTT
>TRBJ1-4|NA|NA|TRBV25-1
CASSELMADEKLFF
TGTGCCAGCAGTGAACTGATGGCCGATGAAAAACTGTTTTTT
>TRBJ1-3|NA|few|TRBV29-1
CSVGGGNTIYF
TGCAGCGTCGGGGGGGGAAACACCATATATTTT
>TRBJ2-3|TRBD2|many|TRBV15
CATSREKASGFGDTQYF
TGTGCCACCAGCAGAGAAAAGGCTAGCGGGTTCGGAGATACGCAGTATTTT
>TRBJ2-2|NA|NA|TRBV5-1
CASSPSSASGELFF
TGCGCCAGCAGCCCCTCTAGCGCATCCGGGGAGCTGTTTTTT
>TRBJ2-1|TRBD2|NA|TRBV12-3/TRBV12-4
CASSSRLAAINEQFF
TGTGCCAGCAGTTCCAGACTAGCGGCTATCAATGAGCAGTTCTTC
>TRBJ2-6|NA|NA|TRBV20-1
CSARVRGSGANVLTF
TGCAGTGCTAGAGTCAGGGGCTCTGGGGCCAACGTCCTGACTTTC
>TRBJ2-5|TRBD2|NA|TRBV20-1
CSASWTSGRQETQYF
TGCAGTGCTAGCTGGACTAGCGGGAGACAAGAGACCCAGTACTTC
>TRBJ1-5|NA|NA|TRBV10-3
CAISGGGRGEQPQHF
TGTGCCATCAGTGGAGGGGGGCGAGGGGAGCAGCCCCAGCATTTT
>TRBJ2-7|NA|few|TRBV10-3
CAIGTSGDYEQYF
TGTGCCATCGGGACATCTGGAGACTACGAGCAGTACTTC
>TRBJ1-1|NA|NA|TRBV3-1
CASSQDKKNPMNTEAFF
TGTGCCAGCAGCCAAGACAAGAAAAACCCCATGAACACTGAAGCTTTCTTT
>TRBJ1-2|NA|few|TRBV6-2/TRBV6-3
CASRQTGNTNYGYTF
TGTGCCAGCAGACAGACAGGAAATACTAACTATGGCTACACCTTC
>TRBJ1-2|TRBD1|few|TRBV7-2
CASSPDRASYGYTF
TGTGCCAGCAGCCCGGACAGGGCAAGCTATGGCTACACCTTC
>TRBJ1-1|NA|few|TRBV29-1
CSVDSPNTEAFF
TGCAGCGTTGACAGCCCGAACACTGAAGCTTTCTTT
>TRBJ1-1|TRBD1|few|TRBV29-1
CSSGQGAHTEAFF
TGCAGCTCAGGACAGGGGGCGCACACTGAAGCTTTCTTT
>TRBJ2-7|TRBD2|NA|TRBV3-1
CASSHVNSGRAESYEQYF
TGTGCCAGCAGCCATGTCAATAGCGGGAGGGCGGAGTCCTACGAGCAGTACTTC
>TRBJ2-1|NA|NA|TRBV20-1
CSAGPWTLYNEQFF
TGCAGTGCGGGGCCCTGGACTCTATACAATGAGCAGTTCTTC
>TRBJ2-5|NA|NA|TRBV5-1
CASRYFFGQQETQYF
TGCGCCAGCAGGTACTTCTTTGGGCAACAAGAGACCCAGTACTTC
>TRBJ1-3|NA|NA|TRBV5-1
CASSLGQTSGNTIYF
TGCGCCAGCAGCTTGGGCCAGACTTCTGGAAACACCATATATTTT
>TRBJ2-3|NA|few|TRBV7-2
CASSLGTTDTQYF
TGTGCCAGCAGCCTGGGAACAACAGATACGCAGTATTTT
>TRBJ1-1|TRBD1|many|TRBV20-1
CSVAQGGTEAFF
TGCAGTGTTGCGCAGGGGGGAACTGAAGCTTTCTTT
>TRBJ1-6|TRBD1|NA|TRBV12-3/TRBV12-4
CASSFRRTGSNSPLHF
TGTGCCAGCAGTTTTAGACGGACAGGGTCGAATTCACCCCTCCACTTT
>TRBJ2-3|NA|NA|TRBV21-1
CASSKERGRDSDTQYF
TGTGCCAGCAGCAAAGAAAGGGGTAGAGACTCAGATACGCAGTATTTT
>TRBJ2-7|TRBD2|few|TRBV6-5
CASSAPTAGAYEQYF
TGTGCCAGCAGTGCACCGACAGCGGGAGCCTACGAGCAGTACTTC